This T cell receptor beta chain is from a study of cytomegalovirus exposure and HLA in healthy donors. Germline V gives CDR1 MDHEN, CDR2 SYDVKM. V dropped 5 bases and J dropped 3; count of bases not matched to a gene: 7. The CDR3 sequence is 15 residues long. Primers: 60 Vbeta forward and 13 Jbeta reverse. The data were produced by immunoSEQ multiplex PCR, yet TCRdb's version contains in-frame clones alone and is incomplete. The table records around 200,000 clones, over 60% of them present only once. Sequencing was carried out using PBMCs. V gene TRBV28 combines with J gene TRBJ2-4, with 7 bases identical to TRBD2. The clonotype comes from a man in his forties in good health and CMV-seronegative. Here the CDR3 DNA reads TGTGCCAGCAGTCCCCTGAGGGAGGGCAAAAACATTCAGTACTTC. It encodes CASSPLREGKNIQYF.